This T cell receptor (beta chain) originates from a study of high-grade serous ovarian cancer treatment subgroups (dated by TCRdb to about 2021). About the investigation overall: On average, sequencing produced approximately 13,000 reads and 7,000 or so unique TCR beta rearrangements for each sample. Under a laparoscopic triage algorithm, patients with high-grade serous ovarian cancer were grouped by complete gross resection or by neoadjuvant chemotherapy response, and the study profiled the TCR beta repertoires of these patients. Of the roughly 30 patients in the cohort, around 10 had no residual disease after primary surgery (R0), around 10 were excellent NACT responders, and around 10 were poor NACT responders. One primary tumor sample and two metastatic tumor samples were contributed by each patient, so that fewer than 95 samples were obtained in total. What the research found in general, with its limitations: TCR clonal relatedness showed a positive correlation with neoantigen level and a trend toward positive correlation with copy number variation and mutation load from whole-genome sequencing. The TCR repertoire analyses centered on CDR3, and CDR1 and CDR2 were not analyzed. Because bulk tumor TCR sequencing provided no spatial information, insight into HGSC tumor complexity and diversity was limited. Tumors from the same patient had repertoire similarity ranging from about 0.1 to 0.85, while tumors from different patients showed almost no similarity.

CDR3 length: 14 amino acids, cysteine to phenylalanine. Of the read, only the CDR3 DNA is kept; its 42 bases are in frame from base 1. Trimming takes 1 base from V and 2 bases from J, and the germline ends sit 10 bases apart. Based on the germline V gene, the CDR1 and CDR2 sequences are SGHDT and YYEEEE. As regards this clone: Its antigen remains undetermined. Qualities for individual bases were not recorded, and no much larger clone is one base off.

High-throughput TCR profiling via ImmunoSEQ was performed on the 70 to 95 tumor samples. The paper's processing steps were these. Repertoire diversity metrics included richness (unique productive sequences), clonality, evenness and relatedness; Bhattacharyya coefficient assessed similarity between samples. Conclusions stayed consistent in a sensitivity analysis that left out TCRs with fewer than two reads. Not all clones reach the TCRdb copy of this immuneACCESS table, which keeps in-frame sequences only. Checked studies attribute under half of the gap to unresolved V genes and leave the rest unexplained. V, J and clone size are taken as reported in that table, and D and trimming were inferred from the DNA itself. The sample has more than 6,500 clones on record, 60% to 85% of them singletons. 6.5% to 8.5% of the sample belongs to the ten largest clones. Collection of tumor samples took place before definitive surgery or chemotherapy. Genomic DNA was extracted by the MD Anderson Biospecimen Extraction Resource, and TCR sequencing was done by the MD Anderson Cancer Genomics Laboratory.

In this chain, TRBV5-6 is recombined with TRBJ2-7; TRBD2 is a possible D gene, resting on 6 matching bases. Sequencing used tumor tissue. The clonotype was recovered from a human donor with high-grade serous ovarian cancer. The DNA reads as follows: TGTGCCAGCAGCTTGCTGGAGGGACCCTACGAGCAGTACTTC. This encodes CASSLLEGPYEQYF.